This TCR beta chain came from a study of CD4+ T cells in melanoma. Trimming took 0 bases from V and 2 from J, leaving 8 bases between them. The CDR3 spans 14 residues. CDR1 is SGDLS and CDR2 is YYNGEE in the germline V gene. Clones were sequenced by immunoSEQ multiplex PCR, and TCRdb holds only the in-frame ones, with some missing. The data show about 20,000 clones, with roughly four fifths seen just once and approximately 5.3% held by the top ten. General study results and limits: Neoantigen-specific CD4+ T cells in melanoma reportedly had diverse differentiation states. CD8+ T cell, macrophage and B cell function reportedly correlated with neoantigen-specific CD4+ T cells.

A note on this clone: As yet, its antigen is unknown.

Material for sequencing was cells from a culture (not recorded whether cultured in vitro). The TCR was taken from a human donor with melanoma. The rearrangement uses TRBV9 and TRBJ1-2; D gene unclear. CDR3 in amino acids: CASSVDSINYGYTF. CDR3 sequence (DNA): TGTGCCAGCAGCGTAGATAGCATAAACTATGGCTACACCTTC.